This TCR beta chain comes out of a study of shared clonotypes between healthy human individuals. Generated by immunoSEQ multiplex PCR, the TCRdb table keeps only in-frame clones and is missing some. The sample contains some 2,100,000 clones, more than 85% of which appear only once. Naive CD8 cells lacked CD45RO, underwent positive selection for CCR7 and left out terminally differentiated effector memory CD45RA+ cells. The CDR3 sequence is 14 residues long. V was pared by 2 bases and J by 4 bases, with 2 bases of the junction left unmatched. Germline V CDR1 and CDR2: SGHNT, YYREEE (reference sequence).

The chain couples TRBV5-4 to TRBJ1-4, with TRBD1 identical over 7 bases. Source material: naive CD8+ T cells from PBMCs. The TCR was taken from a man in his late teens or twenties in good health. Some clones in this sample may be carry-over from other donors' samples. CDR3 DNA: TGTGCCAGCAGCTTCCGGGACAGTAATGAAAAACTGTTTTTT. It encodes CASSFRDSNEKLFF.